Each of the 25 T cell receptor beta chains below was sequenced from the same sample in a study of regulatory T cells in long-lasting Graves disease. This sample's time point: newly diagnosed GD, antithyroid drugs for less than 3 months. The TCR library was made from RNA extracted from PBMCs. Arm-PCR of CDR3 regions and iRepertoire HTBI primers were used to build TCR beta libraries. In TCRdb, the multiplex PCR reads were re-called with MiXCR into one record per CDR3 protein. In the table there are about 440,000 distinct CDR3 sequences, roughly 17% of which are singletons. The same specimen was also included in a second study, on T cells in Graves' hyperthyroidism and ophthalmopathy.

The sample consisted of peripheral blood mononuclear cells (PBMCs), taken at new diagnosis, from a patient treated with antithyroid drugs. The receptors shown here come from a woman in her 30s with Graves disease.

This clonotype was seen ten or more times. The chain recombines TRBV11-1 with TRBJ2-1, with D possibly TRBD1 on 6 matching bases. The V gene lost 5 bases and the J gene lost 3 bases, with 14 bases spanning the gap. Germline CDR1 reads SGHAT; CDR2 reads FQDESV (reference sequence). The CDR3 is made up of 15 amino acids. The CDR3 region is CASSPLRQVYNEQFF. The DNA of the CDR3 is TGTGCCAGCAGCCCCCTTCGACAGGTCTACAATGAGCAGTTCTTC.

There are many counts of this clonotype. The V call is TRBV3-1, the J call TRBJ2-7; a weak D match, TRBD1 (7 bases). V lost 4 bases to trimming and J lost 3 bases, with 16 bases between them. The CDR3 runs 15 residues. Germline CDR1 LGHDT, CDR2 YNNKEL (reference sequence). The CDR3 protein is CASSRGGGEHYEQYF. The CDR3 region has the DNA TGTGCCAGCAGCCGAGGAGGGGGCGAACACTACGAGCAGTACTTC.

V gene TRBV6-6 combines with J gene TRBJ2-3, with a weak D call TRBD1 (6 bases). Germline V gene data show CDR1 as MNHNY and CDR2 as SVGAGI (reference sequence). This CDR3 comprises 19 residues. CDR3 nucleotides: TGTGTTAGCAGTTACTTGGGATCGCAGGGGTCTGGTTTCCGGTCCACGCAGTATTTT. Amino acids: CVSSYLGSQGSGFRSTQYF.

The chain carries TRBV19 and TRBJ1-1; 9 bases map to TRBD1. The germline V gene has CDR1 LNHDA and CDR2 SQIVND (reference sequence). The CDR3 sequence is 13 residues long. J lost 6 bases, V lost 9 bases, and 8 bases had no gene match. The CDR3 here is CASAGTGMPEAFF. CDR3 DNA sequence: TGTGCCAGCGCCGGGACAGGGATGCCTGAAGCTTTCTTT.

This clonotype was picked up many times. This chain joins TRBV28 and TRBJ2-2; no clear D. Trimming shortened V by 3 bases and J by 6 bases, and 17 bases separated the two germline ends. Germline-derived CDR1 and CDR2 are MDHEN and SYDVKM. This CDR3 region has 16 residues. This CDR3 is CASSFASVVKAGELFF. CDR3 in DNA: TGTGCCAGCAGTTTCGCGAGTGTAGTAAAAGCCGGGGAGCTGTTTTTT.

This clonotype came up many times. The DNA for the CDR3 is TGTGCCAGCAGCCAAGACCCCCCCGCGACTAGTTTTCGGCTCGCTGAGCAGTTCTTC. Amino acid sequence: CASSQDPPATSFRLAEQFF. V usage is TRBV3-1 and J usage is TRBJ2-1; possibly TRBD2 for D (6 bases). This CDR3 is 19 amino acids long. Germline V gene lookup returns CDR1 LGHDT and CDR2 YNNKEL (reference sequence). V was cut by 0 bases and J by 9 bases, with 27 bases left in between.

Many counts were recorded for this clonotype. The J gene is TRBJ2-5, the V gene TRBV7-6, with D possibly matching TRBD2 (6 bases). Germline CDR1 reads SGHVS; CDR2 reads FNYEAQ. Trimming removed 1 base at V and 0 bases at J, with 15 bases between. The CDR3 contains 17 residues. The CDR3 nucleotides read TGTGCCAGCAGCTTAGAATTGGGCGGGAAGAACCAAGAGACCCAGTACTTC. Amino acids: CASSLELGGKNQETQYF.

About this clonotype: A much larger clone differs by one base, so this may be a read error. The CDR3 is CASRGQVSEQYF. Written as DNA, the CDR3 is TGTGCCAGCAGAGGTCAAGTCAGCGAGCAGTACTTC. V usage is TRBV3-1 and J usage is TRBJ2-7; D unclear. This CDR3 contains 12 residues. Germline CDR1 reads LGHDT; CDR2 reads YNNKEL (reference sequence). The V and J ends lost 6 bases and 6 bases respectively, with 12 bases between them.

There are many counts of this clonotype. The chain joins TRBV28 to TRBJ2-2; 10 bases fit TRBD2. Unmatched junction bases numbered 11, after V lost 4 bases and J lost 6 bases. Germline V gene sequence: CDR1 MDHEN, CDR2 SYDVKM. This CDR3 comprises 17 residues. The CDR3 sequence is CASSSMASGRRSGELFF. CDR3 nucleotides: TGTGCCAGCAGTTCTATGGCTAGCGGGAGAAGGTCCGGGGAGCTGTTTTTT.

This rearrangement joins TRBV6-4 to TRBJ2-7; D is uncertain. Trimming removed 2 bases at V and 5 bases at J, with 13 bases between. CDR1 is MRHNA, CDR2 SNTAGT, per germline. This CDR3 comprises 14 residues. CDR3 nucleotides: TGTGCCAGCAGTGACCCGGGTCAGCCGGACGAGCAGTACTTC. This encodes CASSDPGQPDEQYF.

This clonotype has a count of ten or more. The chain links TRBV2 to TRBJ1-1, with D hard to call. The CDR3 covers 11 residues. Trimming pared 2 bases from V and 6 bases from J, leaving 4 bases between. CDR1 and CDR2 from the germline V gene are SNHLY and FYNNEI. CDR3: CASSERAEAFF. The DNA for the CDR3 is TGTGCCAGCAGTGAAAGGGCTGAAGCTTTCTTT.

The rearrangement links TRBV7-9 to TRBJ2-3; weak D call: TRBD1 (6 bases). Germline CDR1 is SEHNR and CDR2 is FQNEAQ (reference sequence). V was trimmed by 2 bases and J by 5 bases, leaving 20 bases between them. The CDR3 totals 17 residues. The CDR3 DNA reads TGTGCCAGCAGCTTAAGGTTGCGCGGCAGGGGCAGAGATACGCAGTATTTT. It is translated as CASSLRLRGRGRDTQYF.

This clonotype was observed at least ten times. J is TRBJ2-1 and V is TRBV10-3; possible D gene TRBD1, 5 bases. Germline loops: CDR1 ENHRY, CDR2 SYGVKD. The V end lost 4 bases, the J end lost 6 bases, and 10 bases lay between the germline ends. CDR3 length equals 13 residues. The chain's CDR3 is CAISVPGINEQFF. Written as DNA, the CDR3 is TGTGCCATCAGTGTGCCAGGGATCAATGAGCAGTTCTTC.

This clonotype has at least ten counts. The chain joins TRBV30 to TRBJ2-7; 7 bases match TRBD2. CDR1 and CDR2 from the germline V gene are GTSNPN and SVGIG (reference sequence). The length of the CDR3 is 14 residues. J gave up 0 bases and V 1 base, and 3 bases lay outside the gene matches. The CDR3 DNA reads TGTGCCTGGAGTGAAACTAGCGACTCCTACGAGCAGTACTTC. Protein sequence: CAWSETSDSYEQYF. The variable domain in full, with the rest retrieved from reference TRBV30 and TRBJ2-7, is SQTIHQWPATLVQPVGSPLSLECTVEGTSNPNLYWYRQAAGRGLQLLFYSVGIGQISSEVPQNLSASRPQDRQFILSSKKLLLSDSGFYLCAWSETSDSYEQYFGPGTRLTVT.

This clonotype has a count of ten or more. The rearrangement links TRBV2 to TRBJ1-5; D is perhaps TRBD1 (6 bases). The V gene's germline CDR1 is SNHLY and CDR2 FYNNEI. Trimming took 6 bases from V and 4 from J, leaving 16 bases between them. CDR3 length equals 15 residues. CDR3 sequence reads: CASSWDGGQNQPQHF. DNA for the CDR3: TGTGCCAGCAGCTGGGACGGGGGGCAAAATCAGCCCCAGCATTTT. Full variable domain (outside the CDR3, taken from reference TRBV2 and TRBJ1-5): EPEVTQTPSHQVTQMGQEVILRCVPISNHLYFYWYRQILGQKVEFLVSFYNNEISEKSEIFDDQFSVERPDGSNFTLKIRSTKLEDSAMYFCASSWDGGQNQPQHFGDGTRLSIL.

With respect to this clonotype: A much more abundant neighbour one base away suggests this may be a read error. The rearrangement joins TRBV3-1 to TRBJ2-1, with 7 bases matching TRBD1. V was pared by 8 bases and J by 4 bases, with 14 bases of the junction left unmatched. The germline gives CDR1 LGHDT, CDR2 YNNKEL (reference sequence). The CDR3 sequence is 16 residues long. CDR3 sequence reads: CASGFPRDSGYNEQFF. CDR3 nucleotides: TGTGCCAGCGGCTTTCCCCGGGACAGTGGATACAATGAGCAGTTCTTC.

The sample holds a few counts of this clonotype. CDR3 nucleotides: TGTGCCATCAGGATGGGATCCTACGAGCAGTACTTC. Its protein is CAIRMGSYEQYF. This chain joins TRBV10-3 and TRBJ2-7; D gene unclear. CDR1 ENHRY and CDR2 SYGVKD come from the germline V gene. The CDR3 runs to 12 residues. The V gene lost 6 bases and the J gene lost 1 base, with 7 bases spanning the gap.

This chain connects TRBV11-2 to TRBJ2-7; unclear D gene. The germline gives CDR1 SGHAT, CDR2 FQNNGV. Deletions cut 5 bases from V and 4 bases from J, with 9 bases between. This CDR3 comprises 12 residues. This CDR3 reads CASSINQYEQYF. The CDR3 coding sequence is TGTGCCAGCAGCATAAACCAGTACGAGCAGTACTTC.

V gene TRBV14 combines with J gene TRBJ2-3, with 7 positions matching TRBD1. CDR1 and CDR2 (germline): SGHDN, FVKESK. The length of the CDR3 is 17 residues. The J segment lost 0 bases and the V segment lost 4 bases, leaving 10 bases of the junction unmatched. As DNA, the CDR3 is TGTGCCAGCAGCCCTTTTCGCGGACAGGCTAGCACAGATACGCAGTATTTT. Its translation: CASSPFRGQASTDTQYF.

About this clonotype: A much larger clone lies one base from this, so it may be a read error. This chain connects TRBV28 to TRBJ1-1; TRBD1 might be the D (5 bases). The CDR3 totals 13 residues. Germline-derived CDR1 and CDR2 are MDHEN and SYDVKM. The CDR3 DNA sequence: TGTGCCAGCTATCGGCAGGGTGAAACTGTAGCTTTCTTT. This gives the protein CASYRQGETVAFF.

This clonotype was counted only a few times. The chain uses TRBV19 and TRBJ2-1; D may be TRBD2 (5 bases). The CDR3 contains 13 residues. CDR1 is LNHDA and CDR2 is SQIVND in the germline V gene (reference sequence). The V and J ends lost 4 bases and 9 bases respectively, with 13 bases between them. The CDR3 loop is CASSTRLEGEQFF. In DNA form, the CDR3 reads TGTGCCAGTAGTACAAGACTTGAGGGTGAGCAGTTCTTC.

This clonotype showed up just a few times. The CDR3 loop is CATSLLQETQYF. The CDR3 DNA follows: TGTGCCACCAGCTTGCTACAAGAGACCCAGTACTTC. This chain joins TRBV15 and TRBJ2-5; D is unclear. Germline loops: CDR1 LNHNV, CDR2 YYDKDF (reference sequence). This CDR3 region has 12 residues. V was clipped by 5 bases and J by 2 bases, with 6 bases between them. Drawing the rest from reference TRBV15 and TRBJ2-5, the complete variable domain is DAMVIQNPRYQVTQFGKPVTLSCSQTLNHNVMYWYQQKSSQAPKLLFHYYDKDFNNEADTPDNFQSRRPNTSFCFLDIRSPGLGDTAMYLCATSLLQETQYFGPGTRLLVL.

This clonotype was counted only a few times. This chain uses TRBV5-4 with TRBJ2-4, with TRBD2 matching over 12 bases. Germline CDR1 is SGHNT and CDR2 is YYREEE (reference sequence). CDR3 size: 15 residues. Trimming took 4 bases from V and 8 from J; bases not matched to a gene: 7. The CDR3 DNA is TGTGCCAGCAGCCCCTCGACTAGCGGGAGTGACATTCAGTACTTC. This gives the protein CASSPSTSGSDIQYF.

This clonotype was detected many times. The V and J genes are TRBV18 and TRBJ2-3, with a possible D match to TRBD2 (6 bases). The V gene lost 3 bases and the J gene lost 3 bases, with 7 bases spanning the gap. The CDR3 spans 13 residues. From germline, CDR1 is KGHSH and CDR2 LQKENI. The CDR3 is CASSPTRTDTQYF. The CDR3 DNA follows: TGTGCCAGCTCACCGACTAGGACAGATACGCAGTATTTT.

This clonotype was counted ten times or more. The chain is built from TRBV6-5 and TRBJ2-7; TRBD2 matches 8 bases. The CDR3 consists of 16 residues. Germline V gene data show CDR1 as MNHEY and CDR2 as SVGAGI. The V and J ends lost 4 bases and 0 bases, in that order; junction bases with no gene match: 8. CDR3 nucleotide sequence: TGTGCCAGCAGTTCACGTAGCGGGGAATACTCCTACGAGCAGTACTTC. Its protein product is CASSSRSGEYSYEQYF.